Listed here are 5 T cell receptor beta chains from one sample, sequenced in a study of blood T cell repertoires in COVID-19. Assay used: immunoSEQ multiplex PCR; TCRdb lists only in-frame clones, some missing. The data show about 62,000 clones, with approximately 70% seen just once and around half held by the top ten. What was sequenced was PBMCs or T cells enriched from blood (not recorded which). These receptors were obtained from a woman in her sixties who had been exposed to COVID-19.

The chain combines TRBV5-4 with TRBJ2-1; D gene uncertain. The germline CDR1 and CDR2 sequences are SGHNT and YYREEE (reference sequence). The ends were cut back, 3 bases at V and 3 bases at J, with 4 bases in the middle. The CDR3 has 12 amino acids. This CDR3 reads CASSSRYNEQFF. DNA of the CDR3: TGTGCCAGCAGCTCCCGCTACAATGAGCAGTTCTTC.

This chain uses TRBV30 with TRBJ2-6, with D possibly matching TRBD2 (6 bases). V was trimmed by 3 bases and J by 0 bases, leaving 12 bases between them. The CDR3 covers 16 residues. CDR1 GTSNPN and CDR2 SVGIG come from the germline V gene (reference sequence). The CDR3 DNA follows: TGTGCCTGGAGGGACTATGTCAACTCTGGGGCCAACGTCCTGACTTTC. It translates to CAWRDYVNSGANVLTF. Looking up the rest from reference TRBV30 and TRBJ2-6 gives the full variable domain: SQTIHQWPATLVQPVGSPLSLECTVEGTSNPNLYWYRQAAGRGLQLLFYSVGIGQISSEVPQNLSASRPQDRQFILSSKKLLLSDSGFYLCAWRDYVNSGANVLTFGAGSRLTVL.

The CDR3 nucleotides are TGTGCCAGCATCTCCGGGGATAGCAATCAGCCCCAGCATTTT. Protein sequence: CASISGDSNQPQHF. The gene calls are TRBV6-6 and TRBJ1-5, with D unclear. V lost 7 bases and J 0 bases, leaving 10 bases between the germline ends. CDR3 length: 14 amino acids. CDR1 and CDR2 from the germline V gene are MNHNY and SVGAGI (reference sequence).

In nucleotides, the CDR3 is TGTGCCATCAGTGAGCAGACCGGGACAGCCAACACTGAAGCTTTCTTT. Translation gives CAISEQTGTANTEAFF. This chain links TRBV10-3 with TRBJ1-1; 7 bases map to TRBD1. The CDR3 totals 16 residues. The ends lost 2 bases at V and 2 bases at J; junction bases unmatched: 8. Germline V gives CDR1 ENHRY, CDR2 SYGVKD.

This chain links TRBV21-1 with TRBJ1-1; the table's D gene call, TRBD1, was not cross checked with the DNA. TRBV21-1 is recorded as a pseudogene. The CDR3 extends over 12 amino acids. DNA of the CDR3: TGTGCCAGCTCCCAGGGGAATCCTGAAGCTTTCTTT. As protein: CASSQGNPEAFF.